A selection of T cell receptor beta chains follows, all from one sample in a study of cytomegalovirus exposure and HLA in healthy donors. Libraries were prepared by immunoSEQ multiplex PCR; TCRdb keeps only in-frame clonotypes and omits some of them. Here the sample spans fewer than 250,000 clones, 81% being singletons. Sample: PBMCs. These receptors were collected from a man younger than 35 in good health and CMV-seronegative. CDR3s include the opening cysteine and the closing phenylalanine or tryptophan. D genes are given only for firm matches. Size is stated for part of the rows, as once, few or many counts, or as a class when the clone is expanded.

V gene: TRBV7-2; J gene: TRBJ2-2; clone size: -; D gene: TRBD2; CDR3 DNA: TGTGCCAGCAGCTTAGATGGCGGGAGGGACACCGGGGAGCTGTTTTTT; CDR3 protein: CASSLDGGRDTGELFF
V gene: TRBV2; J gene: TRBJ1-4; clone size: few; D gene: TRBD1; CDR3 DNA: TGTGCCAGCAACCGGGACAGGGTAAATGAAAAACTGTTTTTT; CDR3 protein: CASNRDRVNEKLFF
V gene: TRBV4-1; J gene: TRBJ2-7; clone size: -; D gene: -; CDR3 DNA: TGCGCCAGCAGCCAAGAAGGCGGGGCTTCCTACGAGCAGTACTTC; CDR3 protein: CASSQEGGASYEQYF
V gene: TRBV9; J gene: TRBJ1-3; clone size: few; D gene: -; CDR3 DNA: TGTGCCAGCAGCGTAGGCGGGGACCTCTCTGGAAACACCATATATTTT; CDR3 protein: CASSVGGDLSGNTIYF
V gene: TRBV12-5; J gene: TRBJ2-5; clone size: few; D gene: TRBD1; CDR3 DNA: TGTGCTAGTGGTAGGGGGCCGGAGACCCAGTACTTC; CDR3 protein: CASGRGPETQYF
V gene: TRBV18; J gene: TRBJ2-1; clone size: -; D gene: TRBD2; CDR3 DNA: TGTGCCAGCTCAAACAGGCCCAGCGGGAGATACAATGAGCAGTTCTTC; CDR3 protein: CASSNRPSGRYNEQFF
V gene: TRBV19; J gene: TRBJ1-5; clone size: -; D gene: TRBD1; CDR3 DNA: TGTGCCAGTAGTCGGGACAGGAGAAATCAGCCCCAGCATTTT; CDR3 protein: CASSRDRRNQPQHF
V gene: TRBV18; J gene: TRBJ2-5; clone size: -; D gene: -; CDR3 DNA: TGTGCCAGCTCACCACCGCACAGACAAGAGACCCAGTACTTC; CDR3 protein: CASSPPHRQETQYF
V gene: TRBV10-1; J gene: TRBJ2-7; clone size: -; D gene: -; CDR3 DNA: TGCGCCAGCAGTGAGTCCAGTTTCGAGCAGTACTTC; CDR3 protein: CASSESSFEQYF
V gene: TRBV5-1; J gene: TRBJ2-2; clone size: once; D gene: TRBD2; CDR3 DNA: TGCGCCAGCAGCTTGGCCCCGGGACTAGCGGCGGACACCGGGGAGCTGTTTTTT; CDR3 protein: CASSLAPGLAADTGELFF
V gene: TRBV13; J gene: TRBJ2-7; clone size: -; D gene: TRBD2; CDR3 DNA: TGTGCCAGCAGCTTAGTGCGGGGGGGAGGCTCCTACGAGCAGTACTTC; CDR3 protein: CASSLVRGGGSYEQYF
V gene: TRBV4-3; J gene: TRBJ1-6; clone size: -; D gene: -; CDR3 DNA: TGCGCCAGCAGCCGCGGGCAGCGTCAGTCACCCCTCCACTTT; CDR3 protein: CASSRGQRQSPLHF
V gene: TRBV27; J gene: TRBJ2-7; clone size: -; D gene: -; CDR3 DNA: TGTGCCAGCAGTTTATCGATGCCCCCCCAACAGACCACTGGGGCCCACGAGCAGTACTTC; CDR3 protein: CASSLSMPPQQTTGAHEQYF